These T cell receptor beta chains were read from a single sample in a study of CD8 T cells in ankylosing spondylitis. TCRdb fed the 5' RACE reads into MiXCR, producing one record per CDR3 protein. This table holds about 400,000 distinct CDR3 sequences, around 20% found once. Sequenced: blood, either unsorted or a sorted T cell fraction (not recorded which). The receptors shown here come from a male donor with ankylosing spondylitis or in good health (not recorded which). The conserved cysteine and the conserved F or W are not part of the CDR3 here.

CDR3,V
ASSVTQAGGPSEQF,TRBV7-9
ASSVNQHGGGMGYTGELF,TRBV9
ASSYSAWVNEKLF,TRBV6-5
ASSPPTTDTDTQY,TRBV18
ASRLVGQSNNSPLH,TRBV2
ASSLEGDTAAYEQY,TRBV5-1
ASSPRTADNSPLH,TRBV7-9
SAPEGGRPYEQY,TRBV20-1
ASSSSADTLAKNIQY,TRBV7-9
ASSPLGQGSYEQY,TRBV6-1
ASSFVRAGGSDTQY,TRBV27
ASSFRRGNTGELF,TRBV28
ASSFVFLGTDTQY,TRBV12-3/TRBV12-4
ASRSMNTEAF,TRBV7-9
AWTTRGTYPYEQY,TRBV30
ASSPNALGVHEQF,TRBV5-1
ASSQEPPTDYTDTQY,TRBV4-1
ASSPLGRDNTGELF,TRBV18
SARDPVSEDYEQY,TRBV20-1
ASSLVRTYNEQF,TRBV7-9
ASSNDRDTKNIQY,TRBV12-3/TRBV12-4
ATLWGDTQY,TRBV28
ASSPSVNTDTQY,TRBV2
ASSLTGGYNEQF,TRBV12-3/TRBV12-4
ASSSQGTATYNEQF,TRBV7-9
SVRQGPYGYT,TRBV29-1